This TCR beta chain was observed in a study of T cell repertoires in cytomegalovirus infection. About the research overall: The public TCR beta signatures pointed to both CMV infection and matching HLA type. Study-wide results and limits: Dominating the ex vivo response were HLA-C-restricted CMV-specific TCR beta clonotypes.

This clonotype is medium-sized (0.01 to 0.1%). Its matching antigen is unknown. One entry per CDR3 protein, called by TCRdb with MiXCR from the reads. This sample has roughly 310,000 distinct CDR3 sequences; under 20% occur once, and the top ten carry about 12%. The ends were cut back, 5 bases at V and 2 bases at J, with 15 bases in the middle. The CDR3 runs 15 residues. The germline V gene has CDR1 SGHTA and CDR2 FQGNSA. The receptor was derived from a human donor in good health (CMV status not recorded). Some clones in this sample may be carry-over from other donors' samples. The chain couples TRBV7-2 to TRBJ2-5; perhaps D is TRBD1 or TRBD2 (7 bases each). Sequenced sample: PBMCs. CDR3 coding DNA: TGTGCCAGCAGCCCAGGGGGAGCGGGACAAGAGACCCAGTACTTC. Translation gives CASSPGGAGQETQYF.